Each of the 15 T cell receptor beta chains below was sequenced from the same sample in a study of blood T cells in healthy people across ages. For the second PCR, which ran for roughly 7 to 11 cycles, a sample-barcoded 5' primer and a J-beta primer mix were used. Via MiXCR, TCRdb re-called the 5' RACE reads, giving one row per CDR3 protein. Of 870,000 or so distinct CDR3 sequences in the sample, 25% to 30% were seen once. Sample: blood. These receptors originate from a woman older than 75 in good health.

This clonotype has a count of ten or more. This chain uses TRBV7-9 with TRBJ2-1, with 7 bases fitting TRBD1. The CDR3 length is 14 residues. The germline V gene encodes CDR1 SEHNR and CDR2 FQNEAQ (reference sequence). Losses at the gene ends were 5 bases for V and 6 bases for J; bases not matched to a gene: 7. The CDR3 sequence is CASSKGQPSNEQFF. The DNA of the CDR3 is TGTGCCAGCAGCAAGGGACAGCCTAGCAATGAGCAGTTCTTC.

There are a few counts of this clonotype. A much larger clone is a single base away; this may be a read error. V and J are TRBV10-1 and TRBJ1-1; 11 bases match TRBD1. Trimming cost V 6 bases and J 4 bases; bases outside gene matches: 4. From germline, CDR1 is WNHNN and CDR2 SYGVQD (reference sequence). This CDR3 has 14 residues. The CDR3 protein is CASRDGTGGTEAFF. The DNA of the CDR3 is TGCGCCAGCAGGGACGGGACAGGGGGCACTGAAGCTTTCTTT.

The CDR3 region is CASSFAGGSGNQPQHF. CDR3 coding DNA: TGTGCCAGCAGCTTCGCTGGGGGCTCGGGCAATCAGCCCCAGCATTTT. The rearrangement joins TRBV7-8 to TRBJ1-5, with D possibly matching TRBD1 (6 bases). The CDR3 has 16 amino acids. Trimming pared 3 bases from V and 2 bases from J, leaving 14 bases between. Germline V gene data show CDR1 as SGHVS and CDR2 as FQNEAQ.

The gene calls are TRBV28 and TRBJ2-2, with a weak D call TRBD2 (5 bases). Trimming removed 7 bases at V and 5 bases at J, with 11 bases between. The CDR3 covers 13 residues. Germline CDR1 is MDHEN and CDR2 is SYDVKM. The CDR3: CASIGGSTGELFF. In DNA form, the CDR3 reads TGTGCCAGCATCGGCGGGTCTACCGGGGAGCTGTTTTTT. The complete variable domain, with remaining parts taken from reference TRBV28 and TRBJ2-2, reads DVKVTQSSRYLVKRTGEKVFLECVQDMDHENMFWYRQDPGLGLRLIYFSYDVKMKEKGDIPEGYSVSREKKERFSLILESASTNQTSMYLCASIGGSTGELFFGEGSRLTVL.

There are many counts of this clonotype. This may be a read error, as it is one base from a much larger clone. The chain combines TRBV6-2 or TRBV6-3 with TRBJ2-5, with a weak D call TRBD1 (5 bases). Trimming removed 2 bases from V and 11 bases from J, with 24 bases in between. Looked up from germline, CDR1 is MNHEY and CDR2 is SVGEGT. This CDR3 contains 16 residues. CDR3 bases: TGTGCCAGCAGTTACGGCAGGGTGCCCTTCTACAATGAGCAGTACTTC. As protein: CASSYGRVPFYNEQYF.

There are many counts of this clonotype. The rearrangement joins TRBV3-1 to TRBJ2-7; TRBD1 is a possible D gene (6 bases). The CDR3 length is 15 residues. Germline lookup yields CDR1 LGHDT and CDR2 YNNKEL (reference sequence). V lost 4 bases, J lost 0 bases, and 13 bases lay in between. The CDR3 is CASSPPGALSYEQYF. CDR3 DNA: TGTGCCAGCAGCCCCCCAGGGGCCCTCTCCTACGAGCAGTACTTC.

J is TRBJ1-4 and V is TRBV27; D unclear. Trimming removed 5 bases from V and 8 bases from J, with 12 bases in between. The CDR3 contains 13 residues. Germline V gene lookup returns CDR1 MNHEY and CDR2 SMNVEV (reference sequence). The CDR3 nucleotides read TGTGCCAGCAGTCCCTGGGTGGAGGAAAAACTGTTTTTT. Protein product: CASSPWVEEKLFF.

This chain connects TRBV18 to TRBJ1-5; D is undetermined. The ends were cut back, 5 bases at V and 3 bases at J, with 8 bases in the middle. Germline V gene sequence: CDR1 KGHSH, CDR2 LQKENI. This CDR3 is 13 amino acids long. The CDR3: CASSITNNQPQHF. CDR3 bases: TGTGCCAGCTCAATAACCAACAATCAGCCCCAGCATTTT.

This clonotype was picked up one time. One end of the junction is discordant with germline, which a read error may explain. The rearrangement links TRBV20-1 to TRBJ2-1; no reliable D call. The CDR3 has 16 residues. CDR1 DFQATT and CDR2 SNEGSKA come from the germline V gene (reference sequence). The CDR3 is CSAGSPTQSSYSEQFF. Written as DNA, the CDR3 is TGCAGTGCCGGTAGCCCCACCCAGAGCTCCTACAGTGAGCAGTTCTTC.

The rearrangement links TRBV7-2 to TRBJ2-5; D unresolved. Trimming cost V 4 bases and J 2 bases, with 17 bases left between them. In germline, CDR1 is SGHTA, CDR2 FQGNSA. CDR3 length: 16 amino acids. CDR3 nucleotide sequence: TGTGCCAGCAGCTCCCTGAGGACCCGGGCTCAAGAGACCCAGTACTTC. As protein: CASSSLRTRAQETQYF. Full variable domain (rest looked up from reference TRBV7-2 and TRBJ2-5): GAGVSQSPSNKVTEKGKDVELRCDPISGHTALYWYRQSLGQGLEFLIYFQGNSAPDKSGLPSDRFSAERTGGSVSTLTIQRTQQEDSAVYLCASSSLRTRAQETQYFGPGTRLLVL.

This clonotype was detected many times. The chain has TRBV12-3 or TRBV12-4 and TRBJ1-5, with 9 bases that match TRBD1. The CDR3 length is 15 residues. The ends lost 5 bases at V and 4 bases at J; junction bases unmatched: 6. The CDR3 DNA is TGTGCCAGCAGTCCGGACAGGGGAAGGAATCAGCCCCAGCATTTT. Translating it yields CASSPDRGRNQPQHF.

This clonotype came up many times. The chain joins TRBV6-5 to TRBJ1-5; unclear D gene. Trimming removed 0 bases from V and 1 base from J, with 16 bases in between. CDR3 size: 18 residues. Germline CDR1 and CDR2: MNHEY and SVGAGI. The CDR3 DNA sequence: TGTGCCAGCAGTTACTCGGGTTGGGGTAAAGTGAGCAATCAGCCCCAGCATTTT. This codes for CASSYSGWGKVSNQPQHF.

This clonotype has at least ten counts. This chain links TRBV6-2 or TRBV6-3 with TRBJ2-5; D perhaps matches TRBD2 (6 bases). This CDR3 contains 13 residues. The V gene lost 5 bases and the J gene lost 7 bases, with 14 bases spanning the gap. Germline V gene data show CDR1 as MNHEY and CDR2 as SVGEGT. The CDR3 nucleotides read TGTGCCAGCAGTCACCAGGAGGGTGGGACCCAGTACTTC. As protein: CASSHQEGGTQYF.

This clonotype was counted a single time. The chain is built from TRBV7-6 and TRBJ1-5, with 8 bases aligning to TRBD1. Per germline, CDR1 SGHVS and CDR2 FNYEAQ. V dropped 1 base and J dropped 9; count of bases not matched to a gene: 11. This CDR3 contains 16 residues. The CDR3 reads CASSLEDRASVRPQHF. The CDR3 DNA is TGTGCCAGCAGCTTAGAGGACAGGGCCAGCGTTCGGCCCCAGCATTTT.

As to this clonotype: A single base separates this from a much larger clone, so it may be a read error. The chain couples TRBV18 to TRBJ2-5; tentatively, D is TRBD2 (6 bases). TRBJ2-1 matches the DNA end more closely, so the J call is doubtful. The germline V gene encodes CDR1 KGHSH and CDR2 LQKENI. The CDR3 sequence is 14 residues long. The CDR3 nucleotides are TGTGCCAGCTCACCATCAGGGTTTCGGGAGACCCAGTTCTTC. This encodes CASSPSGFRETQFF.